These 25 T cell receptor beta chains share one sample of origin, sequenced in a study of T cell repertoires in cytomegalovirus infection. TCRdb redid the calling of the reads with MiXCR, one entry per CDR3 protein. The sample carries 510,000 or so distinct CDR3 sequences, about 26% recorded once. What was sequenced was PBMCs. Receptors were obtained from a human donor in good health (CMV status not recorded). Some clones in this sample may be carry-over from other donors' samples.

The genes are TRBV5-1 and TRBJ1-5; the match to TRBD1 covers 8 bases. The CDR3 is 16 residues long. The V and J ends lost 4 bases and 5 bases, in that order; junction bases with no gene match: 11. In germline, CDR1 is SGHRS, CDR2 YFSETQ. In nucleotides, the CDR3 is TGCGCCAGCAGCCCGGACAGGGCTACATCTCATCAGCCCCAGCATTTT. Amino acids: CASSPDRATSHQPQHF.

The chain links TRBV11-3 to TRBJ2-7; unclear D gene. V was shortened by 3 bases and J by 4 bases, with 10 bases between the two germline ends. CDR1 and CDR2 from the germline V gene are SGHNT and YENEEA. This CDR3 spans 13 amino acids. CDR3 bases: TGTGCCAGCAGCTTCGGGCCCCAATACGAGCAGTACGTC. Translating gives CASSFGPQYEQYV.

V and J are TRBV12-3 or TRBV12-4 and TRBJ1-1; D gene unclear. Trimming stripped 1 base from V and 1 base from J, with 13 bases between. The CDR3 loop spans 16 amino acids. The CDR3 here is CASSLVSPLPNTEAFF. The CDR3 DNA reads as TGTGCCAGCAGTTTAGTTTCCCCCCTCCCGAACACTGAAGCTTTCTTT.

There are many counts of this clonotype. The V call is TRBV7-2, the J call TRBJ1-2; D perhaps matches TRBD1 (5 bases). From germline, CDR1 is SGHTA and CDR2 FQGNSA. CDR3 length: 16 residues. Trimming took 0 bases from V and 7 from J, leaving 18 bases between them. CDR3 loop: CASSLALGRESRGYTF. The CDR3 DNA sequence: TGTGCCAGCAGCTTAGCGCTCGGCAGGGAAAGTCGTGGCTACACCTTC. Full variable domain (remainder filled in from reference TRBV7-2 and TRBJ1-2): GAGVSQSPSNKVTEKGKDVELRCDPISGHTALYWYRQSLGQGLEFLIYFQGNSAPDKSGLPSDRFSAERTGGSVSTLTIQRTQQEDSAVYLCASSLALGRESRGYTFGSGTRLTVV.

This clonotype was found many times. The genes are TRBV7-2 and TRBJ2-7, with 9 bases matching TRBD1. Germline CDR1 SGHTA, CDR2 FQGNSA. The CDR3 covers 14 residues. V gave up 1 base and J gave up 3 bases; unmatched junction bases: 1. The DNA for the CDR3 is TGTGCCAGCAGCTTAGGGGGACAGGGCTACGAGCAGTACGTC. Protein product: CASSLGGQGYEQYV.

This chain connects TRBV5-8 to TRBJ2-7; D call uncertain. V was clipped by 7 bases and J by 5 bases, with 13 bases between them. Germline V lookup: CDR1 SGHTS, CDR2 YDEGEE. The CDR3 has 12 residues. CDR3 loop: CASDGRRDEQYF. The CDR3 DNA reads as TGTGCCAGCGACGGACGACGGGACGAGCAGTACTTC.

This clonotype was seen more than once but under ten times. V usage is TRBV12-5 and J usage is TRBJ1-5; 8 nucleotides align to TRBD1. Germline V gene sequence: CDR1 LGHNT, CDR2 FRNRAP. The CDR3 length is 15 residues. V lost 6 bases and J lost 7; bases outside the gene matches: 11. The CDR3 region has the DNA TGTGCTAGTGGCCTATCAGGGGGCGCAGGGCAGCCCCAGCATTTT. Translated: CASGLSGGAGQPQHF.

A few counts support this clonotype. The V call is TRBV12-3 or TRBV12-4, the J call TRBJ2-7; 11 bases are shared with TRBD2. With 7 bases clipped from V and 3 bases from J, the junction kept 8 bases outside the gene matches. The CDR3 length is 15 residues. CDR3: CASTWGLAEIYEQYV. CDR3 DNA: TGTGCCAGCACCTGGGGACTAGCGGAGATCTACGAGCAGTACGTC.

This clonotype was counted many times. The chain couples TRBV6-1 to TRBJ2-5; no clear D gene. The CDR3 has 13 amino acids. Trimming took off 6 bases at V and 3 bases at J, with 11 bases between the two ends. Germline loops: CDR1 MNHNS, CDR2 SASEGT. CDR3 DNA: TGTGCCAGCAGAGACACGGGCAAAGAGACCCAGTACTTC. Translating it yields CASRDTGKETQYF.

V usage is TRBV28 and J usage is TRBJ2-3; 12 bases line up with TRBD2. Germline V CDR1 and CDR2: MDHEN, SYDVKM. The V and J ends lost 2 bases and 4 bases, in that order; junction bases with no gene match: 16. The CDR3 contains 20 residues. CDR3 amino acids: CASSLTTSRLAGDGADTQYF. CDR3 DNA: TGTGCCAGCAGTTTAACCACCTCCCGACTAGCGGGAGATGGAGCAGATACGCAGTATTTT.

This clonotype was found many times. The rearrangement uses TRBV7-9 and TRBJ2-5; no firm D call. V lost 0 bases and J 0 bases, leaving 2 bases between the germline ends. Germline CDR1 reads SEHNR; CDR2 reads FQNEAQ (reference sequence). CDR3 length equals 13 residues. The CDR3 spells CASSLANQETQYF. The CDR3 DNA follows: TGTGCCAGCAGCTTAGCCAACCAAGAGACCCAGTACTTC.

This clonotype occurred once. V and J are TRBV12-3 or TRBV12-4 and TRBJ2-1; 7 nucleotides align to TRBD2. The CDR3 has 16 amino acids. Trimming at V came to 3 bases and at J to 2 bases, leaving 7 bases not matched to a gene. The CDR3 coding sequence is TGTGCCAGCAGTTTTAGGCTAGCGGTTACCTACAATGAGCAGTTCTTC. It translates to CASSFRLAVTYNEQFF.

This clonotype appeared a few times. The chain uses TRBV7-2 and TRBJ1-1, with 9 bases matching TRBD1. Germline V gives CDR1 SGHTA, CDR2 FQGNSA. Germline trimming cut 5 bases from V and 6 bases from J; bases unmatched to any gene: 4. The CDR3 spans 13 residues. DNA of the CDR3: TGTGCCAGCAGCAAGGACAGGGGCGCTGAAGCTTTCTTT. Its protein product is CASSKDRGAEAFF.

This clonotype came up many times. This chain joins TRBV7-2 and TRBJ2-7; 9 bases map to TRBD2. Germline V CDR1 and CDR2: SGHTA, FQGNSA. The CDR3 has 15 amino acids. The J segment lost 4 bases and the V segment lost 3 bases, leaving 7 bases of the junction unmatched. This CDR3 is CASSLGSGSQYEQYF. The CDR3 region has the DNA TGTGCCAGCAGCTTGGGTAGCGGGAGCCAATACGAGCAGTACTTC.

The V gene is TRBV19, the J gene TRBJ2-2; D is possibly TRBD1 (6 bases). The V gene lost 8 bases and the J gene lost 4 bases, with 32 bases spanning the gap. The CDR3 runs 20 residues. Germline-derived CDR1 and CDR2 are LNHDA and SQIVND (reference sequence). The CDR3: CASLTIEITGIPHATGELFF. The CDR3 bases are TGTGCCAGTCTTACGATCGAAATAACAGGGATCCCCCATGCCACCGGGGAGCTGTTTTTT.

This clonotype was observed at least ten times. V is TRBV12-3 or TRBV12-4 and J is TRBJ2-3; TRBD2 matches at 7 bases. The CDR3 length is 14 residues. The ends lost 7 bases at V and 1 base at J; junction bases unmatched: 5. The CDR3 bases are TGTGCCAGCAACCTTGCGGGAGGCACAGATACGCAGTATTTT. Its protein is CASNLAGGTDTQYF.

DNA for the CDR3: TGTGCCAGCAGCCACCTGGGACAGGCAAAAGCTTTCTTT. This gives the protein CASSHLGQAKAFF. This chain connects TRBV14 to TRBJ1-1; 8 bases agree with TRBD1. The germline CDR1 and CDR2 sequences are SGHDN and FVKESK. V lost 3 bases and J lost 9; bases outside the gene matches: 6. This CDR3 has 13 residues.

This clonotype was picked up many times. Here the CDR3 DNA reads TGTGCCAGCAGCTTAGGCAGAAACCCCCTCCACTTT. The encoded protein is CASSLGRNPLHF. The V and J genes are TRBV11-2 and TRBJ1-6; no clear D. The CDR3 is 12 residues long. Trimming removed 1 base from V and 13 bases from J, with 8 bases in between. Germline loops: CDR1 SGHAT, CDR2 FQNNGV.

This clonotype was detected only once. This chain uses TRBV5-4 with TRBJ2-1; 12 nucleotides line up with TRBD2. The CDR3 has 15 amino acids. V trimming: 2 bases; J trimming: 8 bases; junction bases outside the gene matches: 5. Germline CDR1 reads SGHNT; CDR2 reads YYREEE (reference sequence). CDR3 bases: TGTGCCAGCAGCTTTCGGACTAGCGGGATGGATGAGCAGTTCTTC. Its translation: CASSFRTSGMDEQFF.

This clonotype was seen more than once but under ten times. The rearrangement links TRBV6-1 to TRBJ2-1; 11 bases are a match to TRBD2. The germline CDR1 and CDR2 sequences are MNHNS and SASEGT. The CDR3 has 14 amino acids. V was clipped by 4 bases and J by 6 bases; unmatched bases: 2. CDR3 region: CASSGGTSGNEQFF. DNA for the CDR3: TGTGCCAGCAGTGGCGGGACTAGCGGCAATGAGCAGTTCTTC.

This clonotype was found a few times. V usage is TRBV12-3 or TRBV12-4 and J usage is TRBJ1-5, with 12 nucleotides matching TRBD1. This CDR3 has 15 residues. V was clipped by 6 bases and J by 7 bases; unmatched bases: 7. CDR3: CASRGDRGQGQPQHF. The CDR3 DNA reads as TGTGCCAGCAGGGGGGACAGGGGGCAAGGCCAGCCCCAGCATTTT.

This chain connects TRBV23-1 to TRBJ2-7; D is undetermined. TRBV23-1 is designated an ORF whose function remains uncertain. Trimming pared 7 bases from V and 2 bases from J, leaving 12 bases between. The CDR3 runs 13 residues. The CDR3 is CASIWTLTYEQYV. CDR3 nucleotide sequence: TGCGCCAGCATATGGACGTTAACCTACGAGCAGTACGTC.

This clonotype was observed at least ten times. This rearrangement joins TRBV7-3 to TRBJ2-3; 12 nucleotides line up with TRBD2. V shed 0 bases and J 4 bases; nucleotides not matched to a gene: 11. From germline, CDR1 is SGHTA and CDR2 FQGTGA. The CDR3 runs 19 residues. CDR3 region: CASSLTPSGRAPVPDTQYF. The CDR3 bases are TGTGCCAGCAGCTTAACGCCTAGCGGGAGGGCCCCGGTACCAGATACGCAGTATTTT.

This clonotype was picked up a small number of times. This sequence joins TRBV29-1 and TRBJ2-5; maybe TRBD1 (5 bases). The germline V gene encodes CDR1 SQVTM and CDR2 ANQGSEA. V lost 3 bases and J lost 4, with 15 bases in between. The CDR3 length is 14 residues. The CDR3 region has the DNA TGCAGCGTTGATAAGGGGCAGATGGGAGAGACCCAGTACTTC. Translated: CSVDKGQMGETQYF. The full variable domain, with the rest looked up from reference TRBV29-1 and TRBJ2-5, is SAVISQKPSRDICQRGTSLTIQCQVDSQVTMMFWYRQQPGQSLTLIATANQGSEATYESGFVIDKFPISRPNLTFSTLTVSNMSPEDSSIYLCSVDKGQMGETQYFGPGTRLLVL.

The chain uses TRBV7-8 and TRBJ2-3, with a tentative D call TRBD1 (5 bases). The CDR3 covers 18 residues. V shed 5 bases and J shed 4 bases, with 25 bases lying between them. Per the germline V gene, CDR1 is SGHVS and CDR2 is FQNEAQ. CDR3 region: CASSTRPGLGVYADTQYF. The CDR3 DNA sequence: TGTGCCAGCAGCACAAGACCAGGGTTGGGTGTATATGCAGATACGCAGTATTTT.